This T cell receptor (beta chain) was profiled in a study of blood T cell repertoires in COVID-19. As for the study in general: Collection of acute and convalescent COVID-19 samples took place in the United States, Italy and Spain. Sample material is recorded as cDNA or gDNA derived from T cells, B-cell-depleted T cells, or PBMCs.

V gave up 2 bases and J gave up 1 base, with 11 bases separating them. Germline V CDR1 and CDR2: MNHEY, SVGAGI. The length of the CDR3 is 15 residues. In the original analysis: Amplifying reference gene primers gave estimates of nucleated cell counts. Profiling relied on immunoSEQ multiplex PCR, and the TCRdb table lists in-frame clones only, not all of them. That table is the source of V, J and clone size, and D and trimming were worked out from the DNA. The data show about 130,000 clones, with approximately 88% seen just once and approximately 10% held by the top ten. The V call is TRBV6-5, the J call TRBJ1-2; maybe TRBD1 (5 bases). Sample: peripheral blood. The source is a middle-aged man with acute or convalescent COVID-19. Written as DNA, the CDR3 is TGTGCCAGCAGTTACCGGGGGGACGGTAACTATGGCTACACCTTC. Translation gives CASSYRGDGNYGYTF.